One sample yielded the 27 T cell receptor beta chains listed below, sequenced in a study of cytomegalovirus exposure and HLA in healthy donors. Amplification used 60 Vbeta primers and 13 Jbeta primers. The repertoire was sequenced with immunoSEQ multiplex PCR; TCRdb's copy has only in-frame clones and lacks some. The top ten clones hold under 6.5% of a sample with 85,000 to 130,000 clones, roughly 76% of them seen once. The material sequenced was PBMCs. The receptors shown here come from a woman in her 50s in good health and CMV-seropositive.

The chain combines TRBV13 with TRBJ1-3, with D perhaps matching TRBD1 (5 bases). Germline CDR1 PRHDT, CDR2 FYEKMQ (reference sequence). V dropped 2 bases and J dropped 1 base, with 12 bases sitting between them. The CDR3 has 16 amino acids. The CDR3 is CASSLRRGRSGNTIYF. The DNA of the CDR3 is TGTGCCAGCAGCTTAAGAAGGGGAAGATCTGGAAACACCATATATTTT.

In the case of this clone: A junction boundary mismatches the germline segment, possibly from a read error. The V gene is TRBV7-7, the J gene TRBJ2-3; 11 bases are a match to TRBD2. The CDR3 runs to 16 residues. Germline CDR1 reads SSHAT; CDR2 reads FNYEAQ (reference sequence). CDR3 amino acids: CASSLGTSGGTDTQYF. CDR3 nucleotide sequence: TGTGCTAGCAGCTTAGGTACTAGCGGGGGTACAGATACGCAGTATTTT.

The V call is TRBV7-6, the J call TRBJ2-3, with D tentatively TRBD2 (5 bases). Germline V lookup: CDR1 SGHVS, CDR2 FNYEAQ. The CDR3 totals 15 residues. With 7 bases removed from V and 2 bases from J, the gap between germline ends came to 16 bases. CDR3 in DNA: TGTGCCAGCACTCACGGCGGGCGGGCCACAGATACGCAGTATTTT. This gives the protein CASTHGGRATDTQYF.

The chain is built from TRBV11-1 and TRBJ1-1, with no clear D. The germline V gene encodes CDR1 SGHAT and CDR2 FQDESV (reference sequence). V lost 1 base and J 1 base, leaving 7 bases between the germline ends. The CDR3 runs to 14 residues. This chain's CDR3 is CASSLGWRNTEAFF. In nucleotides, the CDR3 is TGTGCCAGCAGCTTAGGGTGGAGGAACACTGAAGCTTTCTTT.

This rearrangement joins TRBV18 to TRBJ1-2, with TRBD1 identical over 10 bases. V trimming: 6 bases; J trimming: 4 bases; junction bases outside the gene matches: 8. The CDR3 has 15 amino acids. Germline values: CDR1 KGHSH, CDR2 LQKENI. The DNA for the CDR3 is TGTGCCAGCTCTCAGACAGGGGGCGATGCCTATGGCTACACCTTC. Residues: CASSQTGGDAYGYTF.

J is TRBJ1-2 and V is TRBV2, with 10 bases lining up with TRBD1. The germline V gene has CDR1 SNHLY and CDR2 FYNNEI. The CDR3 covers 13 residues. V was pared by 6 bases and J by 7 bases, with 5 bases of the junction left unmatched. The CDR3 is CASRRQGAGGYTF. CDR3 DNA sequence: TGTGCCAGCAGACGACAGGGGGCGGGTGGCTACACCTTC. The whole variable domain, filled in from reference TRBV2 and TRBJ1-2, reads EPEVTQTPSHQVTQMGQEVILRCVPISNHLYFYWYRQILGQKVEFLVSFYNNEISEKSEIFDDQFSVERPDGSNFTLKIRSTKLEDSAMYFCASRRQGAGGYTFGSGTRLTVV.

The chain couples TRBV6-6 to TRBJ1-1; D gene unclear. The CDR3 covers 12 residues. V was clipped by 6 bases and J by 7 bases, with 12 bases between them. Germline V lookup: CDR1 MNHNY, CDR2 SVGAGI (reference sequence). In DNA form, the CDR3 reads TGTGCCAGCAGATCCTCTGACTTTGAAGCTTTCTTT. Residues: CASRSSDFEAFF.

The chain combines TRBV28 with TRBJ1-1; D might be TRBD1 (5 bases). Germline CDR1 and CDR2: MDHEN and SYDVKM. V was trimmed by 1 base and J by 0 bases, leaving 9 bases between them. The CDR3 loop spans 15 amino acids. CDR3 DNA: TGTGCCAGCAGTTTATCCACAGGAGTGAACACTGAAGCTTTCTTT. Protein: CASSLSTGVNTEAFF.

In DNA form, the CDR3 reads TGTGCCAGCAGCTTAGATGGAGCAGGGTATGGCTACACCTTC. Translation: CASSLDGAGYGYTF. V is TRBV11-2 and J is TRBJ1-2, with D tentatively TRBD1 (5 bases). This CDR3 contains 14 residues. V gave up 0 bases and J gave up 5 bases, with 10 bases separating them. Germline CDR1 is SGHAT and CDR2 is FQNNGV. The full variable domain, its missing parts supplied by reference TRBV11-2 and TRBJ1-2, is EAGVAQSPRYKIIEKRQSVAFWCNPISGHATLYWYQQILGQGPKLLIQFQNNGVVDDSQLPKDRFSAERLKGVDSTLKIQPAKLEDSAVYLCASSLDGAGYGYTFGSGTRLTVV.

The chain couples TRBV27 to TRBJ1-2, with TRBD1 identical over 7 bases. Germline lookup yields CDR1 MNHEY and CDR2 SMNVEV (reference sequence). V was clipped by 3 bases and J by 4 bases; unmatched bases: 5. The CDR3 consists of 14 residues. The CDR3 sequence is CASSLGGQPYGYTF. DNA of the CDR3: TGTGCCAGCAGTTTGGGGGGACAGCCCTATGGCTACACCTTC.

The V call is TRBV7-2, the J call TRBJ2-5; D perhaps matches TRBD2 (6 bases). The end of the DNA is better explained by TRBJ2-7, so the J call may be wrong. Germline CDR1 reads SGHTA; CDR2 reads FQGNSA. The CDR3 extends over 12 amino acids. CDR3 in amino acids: CASSLGLVEQYF. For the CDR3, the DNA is TGTGCCAGCAGCTTAGGACTAGTCGAGCAGTACTTC.

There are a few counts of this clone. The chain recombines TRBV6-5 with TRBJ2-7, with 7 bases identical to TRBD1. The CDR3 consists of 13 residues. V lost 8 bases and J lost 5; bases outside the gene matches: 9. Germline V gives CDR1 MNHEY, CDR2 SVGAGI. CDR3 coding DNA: TGTGCCAGCCGAAGACAGGGAGTCGACGAGCAGTACTTC. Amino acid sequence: CASRRQGVDEQYF.

The CDR3 loop is CASSQDTSGVYEQYF. Here the CDR3 DNA reads TGCGCCAGCAGCCAAGATACTAGCGGGGTATACGAGCAGTACTTC. V and J are TRBV4-3 and TRBJ2-5, with TRBD2 matching over 10 bases. The J call may be wrong; the DNA end is better matched by TRBJ2-7. Looked up from germline, CDR1 is LGHNA and CDR2 is YSLEER. CDR3 length: 15 amino acids.

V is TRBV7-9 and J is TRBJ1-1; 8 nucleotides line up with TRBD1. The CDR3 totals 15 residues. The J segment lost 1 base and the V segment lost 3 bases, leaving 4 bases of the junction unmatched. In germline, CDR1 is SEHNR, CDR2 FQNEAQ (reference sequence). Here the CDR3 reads CASSFRTGRNTEAFF. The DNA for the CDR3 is TGTGCCAGCAGCTTCAGGACAGGGAGGAACACTGAAGCTTTCTTT.

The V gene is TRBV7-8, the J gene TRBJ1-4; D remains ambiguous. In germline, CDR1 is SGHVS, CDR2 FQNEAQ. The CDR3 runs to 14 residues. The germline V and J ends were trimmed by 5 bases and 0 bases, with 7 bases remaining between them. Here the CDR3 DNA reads TGTGCCAGCAGCACTAGCCCAACTAATGAAAAACTGTTTTTT. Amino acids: CASSTSPTNEKLFF.

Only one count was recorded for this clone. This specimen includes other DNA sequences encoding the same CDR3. CDR3 loop: CASSIQGYSNQPQHF. CDR3 DNA sequence: TGTGCCAGCAGCATCCAGGGTTATAGCAATCAGCCCCAGCATTTT. The genes are TRBV5-8 and TRBJ1-5; D possibly corresponds to TRBD1 (5 bases). The V end lost 4 bases, the J end lost 0 bases, and 11 bases lay between the germline ends. Germline loops: CDR1 SGHTS, CDR2 YDEGEE. The CDR3 loop spans 15 amino acids.

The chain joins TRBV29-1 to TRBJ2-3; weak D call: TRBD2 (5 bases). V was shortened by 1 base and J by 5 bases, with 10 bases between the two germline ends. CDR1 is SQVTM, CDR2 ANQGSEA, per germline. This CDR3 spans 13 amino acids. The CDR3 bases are TGCAGCGTTGAAGCTGGACTGGTAGATACGCAGTATTTT. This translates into CSVEAGLVDTQYF.

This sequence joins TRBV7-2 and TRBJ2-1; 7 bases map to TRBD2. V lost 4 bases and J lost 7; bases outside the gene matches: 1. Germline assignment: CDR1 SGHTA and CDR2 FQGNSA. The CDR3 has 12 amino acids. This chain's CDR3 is CASSWGGNEQFF. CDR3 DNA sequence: TGTGCCAGCAGCTGGGGGGGAAATGAGCAGTTCTTC. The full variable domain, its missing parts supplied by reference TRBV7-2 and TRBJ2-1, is GAGVSQSPSNKVTEKGKDVELRCDPISGHTALYWYRQSLGQGLEFLIYFQGNSAPDKSGLPSDRFSAERTGGSVSTLTIQRTQQEDSAVYLCASSWGGNEQFFGPGTRLTVL.

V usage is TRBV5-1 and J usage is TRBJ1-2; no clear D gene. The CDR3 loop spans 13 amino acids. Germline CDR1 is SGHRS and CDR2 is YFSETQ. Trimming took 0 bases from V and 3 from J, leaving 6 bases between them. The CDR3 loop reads CASSLAPDYGYTF. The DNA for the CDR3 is TGCGCCAGCAGCTTGGCCCCTGACTATGGCTACACCTTC.

Written as DNA, the CDR3 is TGTGCCAGCAGCTCCGGACAGATTAACTATGGCTACACCTTC. It encodes CASSSGQINYGYTF. The chain employs TRBV11-2 and TRBJ1-2; possibly TRBD1 for D (6 bases). V lost 4 bases to trimming and J lost 1 base, with 10 bases between them. Germline CDR1 SGHAT, CDR2 FQNNGV. CDR3 size: 14 residues.

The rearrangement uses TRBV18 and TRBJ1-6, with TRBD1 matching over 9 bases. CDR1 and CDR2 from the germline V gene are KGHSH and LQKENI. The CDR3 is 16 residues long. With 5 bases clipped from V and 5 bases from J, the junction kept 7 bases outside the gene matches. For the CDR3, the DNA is TGTGCCAGCTCATTCCCGGGACAGGGCCATAATTCACCCCTCCACTTT. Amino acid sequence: CASSFPGQGHNSPLHF.

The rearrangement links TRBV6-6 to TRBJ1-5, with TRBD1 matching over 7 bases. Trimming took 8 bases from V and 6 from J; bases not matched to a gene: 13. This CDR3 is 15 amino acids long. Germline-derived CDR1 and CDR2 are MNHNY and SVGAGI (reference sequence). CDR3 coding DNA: TGTGCCAGCGGCAGACAGGGCGAAGGGAGTCAGCCCCAGCATTTT. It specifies CASGRQGEGSQPQHF.

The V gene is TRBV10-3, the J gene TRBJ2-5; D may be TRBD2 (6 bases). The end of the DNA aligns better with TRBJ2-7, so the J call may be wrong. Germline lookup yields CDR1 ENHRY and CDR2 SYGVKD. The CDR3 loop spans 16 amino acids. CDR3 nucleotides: TGTGCCATCAGTGAGTCGCAGGGTGTGCGGGGTGGCGAGCAGTACTTC. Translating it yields CAISESQGVRGGEQYF.

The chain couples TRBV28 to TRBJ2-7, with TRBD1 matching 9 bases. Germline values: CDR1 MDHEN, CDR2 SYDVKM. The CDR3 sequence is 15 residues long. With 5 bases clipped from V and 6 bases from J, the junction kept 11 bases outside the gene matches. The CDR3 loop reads CASSLLTGGYGEQYF. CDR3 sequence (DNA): TGTGCCAGCAGTCTGTTAACAGGGGGCTATGGCGAGCAGTACTTC.

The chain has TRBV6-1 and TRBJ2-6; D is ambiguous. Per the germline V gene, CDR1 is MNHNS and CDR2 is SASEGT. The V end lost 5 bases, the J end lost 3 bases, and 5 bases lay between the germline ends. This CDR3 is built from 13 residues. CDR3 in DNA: TGTGCCAGCAGTCGGAGTGGGGCCAACGTCCTGACTTTC. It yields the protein CASSRSGANVLTF.

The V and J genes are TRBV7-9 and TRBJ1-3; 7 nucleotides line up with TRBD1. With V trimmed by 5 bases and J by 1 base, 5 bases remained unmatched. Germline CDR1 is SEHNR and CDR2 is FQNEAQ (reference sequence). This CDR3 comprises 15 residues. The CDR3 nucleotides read TGTGCCAGCAGCCTCGACAGGGTATCTGGAAACACCATATATTTT. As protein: CASSLDRVSGNTIYF.

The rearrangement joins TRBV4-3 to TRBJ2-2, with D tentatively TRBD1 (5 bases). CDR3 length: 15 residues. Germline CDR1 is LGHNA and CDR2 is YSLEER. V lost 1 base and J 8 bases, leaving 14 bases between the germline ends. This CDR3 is CASSQAAGNVGELFF. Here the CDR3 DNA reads TGCGCCAGCAGCCAAGCGGCAGGGAACGTAGGGGAGCTGTTTTTT.